This T cell receptor beta chain derives from a study of T cell responses to AZD1222 COVID-19 vaccine. Overall study findings and caveats: In the spike-specific TCR repertoire, nearly half reportedly target unmutated variant regions.

V was pared by 1 base and J by 6 bases, with 12 bases between. The CDR3 extends over 14 amino acids. Per germline, CDR1 MGHRA and CDR2 YSYEKL. Worth noting for this clone: Its cognate antigen is unknown.

Here immunoSEQ multiplex PCR was the method, and the copy in TCRdb shows in-frame clones only, minus some. The sample has about 110,000 clones, around 91% seen once; the top ten hold around 7.6%. The sample in question was peripheral blood, obtained 28 days after the second AZD1222 dose. V gene TRBV4-1 combines with J gene TRBJ1-1, with no clear D. This TCR was sampled from an adult who received the AZD1222 COVID-19 vaccine. CDR3 nucleotides: TGCGCCAGCAGCCAAGGCGGGATCCCGCCTGAAGCTTTCTTT. Encoded protein: CASSQGGIPPEAFF.